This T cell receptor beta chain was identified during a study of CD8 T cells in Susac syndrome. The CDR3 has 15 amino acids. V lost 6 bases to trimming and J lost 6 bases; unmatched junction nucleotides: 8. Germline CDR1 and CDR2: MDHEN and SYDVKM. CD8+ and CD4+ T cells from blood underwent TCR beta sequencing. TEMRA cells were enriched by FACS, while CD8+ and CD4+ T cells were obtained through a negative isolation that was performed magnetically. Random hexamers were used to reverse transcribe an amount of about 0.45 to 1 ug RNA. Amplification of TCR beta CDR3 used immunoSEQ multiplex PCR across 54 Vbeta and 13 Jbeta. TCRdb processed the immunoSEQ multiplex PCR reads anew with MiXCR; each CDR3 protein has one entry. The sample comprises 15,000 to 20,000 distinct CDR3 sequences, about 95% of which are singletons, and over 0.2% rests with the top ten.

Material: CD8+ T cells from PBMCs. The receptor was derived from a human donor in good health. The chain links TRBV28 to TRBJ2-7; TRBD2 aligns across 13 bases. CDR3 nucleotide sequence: TGTGCCAGCAGACTAACTAGCGGGAGGGAGGTCGAGCAGTACTTC. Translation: CASRLTSGREVEQYF.